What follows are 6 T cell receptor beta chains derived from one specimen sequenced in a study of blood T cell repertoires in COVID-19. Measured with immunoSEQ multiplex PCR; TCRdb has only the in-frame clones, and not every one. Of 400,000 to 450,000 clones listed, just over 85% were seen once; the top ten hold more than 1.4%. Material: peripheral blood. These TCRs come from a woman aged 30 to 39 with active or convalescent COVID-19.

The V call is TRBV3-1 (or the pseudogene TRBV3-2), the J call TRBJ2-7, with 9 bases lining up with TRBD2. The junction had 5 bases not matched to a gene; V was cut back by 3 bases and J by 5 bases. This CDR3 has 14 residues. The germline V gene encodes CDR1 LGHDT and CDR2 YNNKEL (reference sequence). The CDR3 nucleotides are TGTGCCAGCAGCCAGCTAGCGGGACGTCACGAGCAGTACTTC. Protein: CASSQLAGRHEQYF.

As DNA, the CDR3 is TGCAGCGTTGAAGGGACAGGGGGTAGGAAGAACACTGAAGCTTTCTTT. This translates into CSVEGTGGRKNTEAFF. V gene TRBV29-1 combines with J gene TRBJ1-1; 10 bases align to TRBD1. Germline loops: CDR1 SQVTM, CDR2 ANQGSEA. Trimming at V came to 1 base and at J to 1 base, leaving 6 bases not matched to a gene. The CDR3 covers 16 residues.

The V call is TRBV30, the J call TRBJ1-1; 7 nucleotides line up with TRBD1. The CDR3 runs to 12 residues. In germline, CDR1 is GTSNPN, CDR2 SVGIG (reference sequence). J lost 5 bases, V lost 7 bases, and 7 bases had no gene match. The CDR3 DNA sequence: TGTGCCTCCGGACAGGAGGAGACTGAAGCTTTCTTT. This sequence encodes CASGQEETEAFF.

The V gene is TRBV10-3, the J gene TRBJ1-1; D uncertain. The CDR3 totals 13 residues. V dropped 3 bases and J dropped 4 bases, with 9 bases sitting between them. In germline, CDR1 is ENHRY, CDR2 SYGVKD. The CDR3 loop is CAISDSAATEAFF. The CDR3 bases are TGTGCCATCAGTGACAGCGCGGCCACTGAAGCTTTCTTT.

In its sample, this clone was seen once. DNA of the CDR3: TGTGCCAGCAGCTTGGCAGGGGGAAAACTGTTTTTT. Its translation: CASSLAGGKLFF. The chain combines TRBV5-4 with TRBJ1-4; 7 positions match TRBD1. V dropped 0 bases and J dropped 10; count of bases not matched to a gene: 0. This CDR3 contains 12 residues. CDR1 SGHNT and CDR2 YYREEE come from the germline V gene (reference sequence). The complete variable domain, with remaining parts taken from reference TRBV5-4 and TRBJ1-4, reads ETGVTQSPTHLIKTRGQQVTLRCSSQSGHNTVSWYQQALGQGPQFIFQYYREEENGRGNFPPRFSGLQFPNYSSELNVNALELDDSALYLCASSLAGGKLFFGSGTQLSVL.

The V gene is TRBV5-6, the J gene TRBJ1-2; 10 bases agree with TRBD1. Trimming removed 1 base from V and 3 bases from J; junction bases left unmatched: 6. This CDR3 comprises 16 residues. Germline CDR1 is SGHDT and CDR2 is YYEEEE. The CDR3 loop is CASSLPKDRGDYGYTF. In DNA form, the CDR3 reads TGTGCCAGCAGCTTGCCGAAGGACAGGGGGGACTATGGCTACACCTTC.